This T cell receptor (beta chain) was observed in a study of OX40 agonist ivuxolimab in advanced cancers. Generated by immunoSEQ multiplex PCR, the TCRdb table keeps only in-frame clones and is missing some. The table shows 65,000 to 90,000 clones, with roughly nine tenths occurring only once. Germline V gives CDR1 SGDLS, CDR2 YYNGEE. CDR3 length equals 16 residues. V was pared by 4 bases and J by 4 bases, with 20 bases between. With autoimmune disease history or systemic immunosuppression, patients were excluded. This clone was seen a single time. The clonotype was recovered from an adult with an advanced solid tumor such as melanoma, head and neck, liver or kidney cancer. The sample was CD4+ or CD8+ T cells sorted from blood, taken in a trial of the OX40 agonist ivuxolimab. V is TRBV9 and J is TRBJ1-2; D might be TRBD1 (5 bases). In nucleotides, the CDR3 is TGTGCCAGCAGCCATCGAGGGACCGGGAATCCCTATGGCTACACCTTC. Translating gives CASSHRGTGNPYGYTF.